A selection of T cell receptor beta chains follows, all from one sample in a study of cytomegalovirus exposure and HLA in healthy donors. Libraries were prepared by immunoSEQ multiplex PCR; TCRdb keeps only in-frame clonotypes and omits some of them. The data show roughly 140,000 clones, about 80% seen once. The specimen was PBMCs. These receptors originate from a woman aged 60 to 75 in good health and CMV-seropositive. Each CDR3 is given with its conserved first and last residue. D genes are given only for firm matches. Some rows mark clone size as missing; the rest say once, few, many or name a class of expanded clone.

D: -
V: TRBV18
size: -
J: TRBJ1-1
length: 15
CDR3: CASSPPGSLNTEAFF
DNA: TGTGCCAGCTCACCACCGGGCAGCCTGAACACTGAAGCTTTCTTT

D: -
V: TRBV5-1
size: -
J: TRBJ2-1
length: 12
CDR3: CASSSTSNEQFF
DNA: TGCGCCAGCAGCTCTACTAGCAATGAGCAGTTCTTC

D: -
V: TRBV6-1
size: -
J: TRBJ1-2
length: 11
CDR3: CASGHSKGYTF
DNA: TGTGCCAGTGGACATAGTAAGGGCTACACCTTC

D: TRBD1
V: TRBV19
size: -
J: TRBJ1-5
length: 12
CDR3: CASKTGGQPQHF
DNA: TGTGCCAGTAAGACAGGGGGTCAGCCCCAGCATTTT

D: -
V: TRBV7-2
size: -
J: TRBJ2-7
length: 14
CDR3: CASSYRGALGEQYF
DNA: TGTGCCAGCAGCTATAGGGGTGCTTTAGGCGAGCAGTACTTC

D: TRBD1
V: TRBV2
size: few
J: TRBJ1-4
length: 13
CDR3: CASFRDRGEKLFF
DNA: TGTGCCAGCTTCCGGGACAGGGGTGAAAAACTGTTTTTT

D: -
V: TRBV5-4
size: -
J: TRBJ2-5
length: 14
CDR3: CASSFDGSQETQYF
DNA: TGTGCCAGCAGCTTCGACGGGAGTCAAGAGACCCAGTACTTC

D: -
V: TRBV5-4
size: -
J: TRBJ2-3
length: 12
CDR3: CASSENTDTQYF
DNA: TGTGCCAGCAGCGAGAACACAGATACGCAGTATTTT

D: -
V: TRBV5-1
size: -
J: TRBJ2-3
length: 15
CDR3: CASSPWGAGTDTQYF
DNA: TGCGCCAGCAGCCCTTGGGGCGCAGGGACAGATACGCAGTATTTT

D: -
V: TRBV19
size: -
J: TRBJ1-1
length: 13
CDR3: CASKRTGNTEAFF
DNA: TGTGCCAGTAAACGTACGGGGAACACTGAAGCTTTCTTT

D: -
V: TRBV9
size: once
J: TRBJ2-1
length: 14
CDR3: CASSPPRSYNEQFF
DNA: TGTGCCAGCAGCCCACCGAGGTCCTACAATGAGCAGTTCTTC

D: TRBD2
V: TRBV28
size: -
J: TRBJ2-5
length: 16
CDR3: CASSAALAGGVETQYF
DNA: TGTGCCAGCAGTGCCGCACTAGCGGGAGGCGTTGAGACCCAGTACTTC

D: -
V: TRBV5-1
size: -
J: TRBJ2-1
length: 15
CDR3: CASSLGGDSGDEQFF
DNA: TGCGCCAGCAGCTTGGGGGGGGACAGTGGCGATGAGCAGTTCTTC

D: -
V: TRBV2
size: -
J: TRBJ1-4
length: 14
CDR3: CASRTQETNEKLFF
DNA: TGTGCCAGCAGGACACAGGAGACTAATGAAAAACTGTTTTTT

D: TRBD1
V: TRBV19
size: -
J: TRBJ1-1
length: 16
CDR3: CASSIRQGPVDPEAFF
DNA: TGTGCCAGTAGTATCAGACAGGGCCCTGTGGATCCTGAAGCTTTCTTT

D: -
V: TRBV5-3
size: -
J: TRBJ1-2
length: 11
CDR3: CVRGGRLGYTF
DNA: TGTGTCCGAGGGGGTCGGCTTGGCTACACCTTC

D: -
V: TRBV6-1
size: -
J: TRBJ2-7
length: 13
CDR3: CASSELADYEQYF
DNA: TGTGCCAGCAGTGAACTAGCAGACTACGAGCAGTACTTC

D: -
V: TRBV6-5
size: -
J: TRBJ1-4
length: 15
CDR3: CATRGQGPTNEKLFF
DNA: TGTGCCACCAGGGGCCAAGGCCCAACTAATGAAAAACTGTTTTTT

D: TRBD1
V: TRBV4-1
size: -
J: TRBJ1-2
length: 16
CDR3: CASSRLGGQGSDGYTF
DNA: TGCGCCAGCAGCCGTCTAGGTGGACAGGGGTCAGACGGCTACACCTTC

D: TRBD2
V: TRBV7-2
size: -
J: TRBJ2-5
length: 15
CDR3: CASSPGTSGQETQYF
DNA: TGTGCCAGCAGCCCCGGGACTAGCGGCCAAGAGACCCAGTACTTC

D: TRBD2
V: TRBV30
size: -
J: TRBJ2-3
length: 15
CDR3: CAWSVVSGSTDTQYF
DNA: TGTGCCTGGAGTGTAGTTAGCGGGAGCACAGATACGCAGTATTTT

D: TRBD2
V: TRBV28
size: -
J: TRBJ2-7
length: 15
CDR3: CASSFTSGRYYEQYF
DNA: TGTGCCAGCAGTTTCACTAGCGGGAGATACTACGAGCAGTACTTC

D: -
V: TRBV18
size: once
J: TRBJ1-2
length: 14
CDR3: CASSPDGGNYGYTF
DNA: TGTGCCAGCTCACCCGATGGAGGTAACTATGGCTACACCTTC

D: TRBD2
V: TRBV27
size: -
J: TRBJ2-7
length: 15
CDR3: CASSWTSGSSYEQYF
DNA: TGTGCCAGCAGTTGGACTAGCGGGAGTTCCTACGAGCAGTACTTC

D: -
V: TRBV10-3
size: once
J: TRBJ2-7
length: 15
CDR3: CAIRGDGGRTYEQYF
DNA: TGTGCCATCAGGGGCGACGGCGGGCGCACCTACGAGCAGTACTTC

D: -
V: TRBV29-1
size: -
J: TRBJ2-7
length: 14
CDR3: CSVGAGRRGYEQYF
DNA: TGCAGCGTTGGGGCAGGGCGAAGGGGATACGAGCAGTACTTC

D: -
V: TRBV7-8
size: -
J: TRBJ2-7
length: 13
CDR3: CASSLGVAREQYF
DNA: TGTGCCAGCAGCTTAGGCGTAGCGCGTGAGCAGTACTTC

D: -
V: TRBV7-2
size: -
J: TRBJ2-7
length: 12
CDR3: CASSHQLNEQYF
DNA: TGTGCCAGCAGCCATCAGTTGAACGAGCAGTACTTC

D: -
V: TRBV27
size: -
J: TRBJ2-7
length: 16
CDR3: CASSFDSRLPSYEQYF
DNA: TGTGCCAGCAGTTTCGACTCGAGGCTCCCCTCCTACGAGCAGTACTTC

D: TRBD2
V: TRBV18
size: -
J: TRBJ2-7
length: 15
CDR3: CASSELAASSYEQYF
DNA: TGTGCCAGCTCGGAGCTAGCGGCGAGCTCCTACGAGCAGTACTTC

D: TRBD1
V: TRBV14
size: -
J: TRBJ1-6
length: 15
CDR3: CASSQWGQGDSPLHF
DNA: TGTGCCAGCAGCCAATGGGGACAGGGAGATTCACCCCTCCACTTT

D: -
V: TRBV7-2
size: -
J: TRBJ2-2
length: 16
CDR3: CASSVGALTGTGELFF
DNA: TGTGCCAGCAGCGTGGGCGCCTTAACGGGGACCGGGGAGCTGTTTTTT